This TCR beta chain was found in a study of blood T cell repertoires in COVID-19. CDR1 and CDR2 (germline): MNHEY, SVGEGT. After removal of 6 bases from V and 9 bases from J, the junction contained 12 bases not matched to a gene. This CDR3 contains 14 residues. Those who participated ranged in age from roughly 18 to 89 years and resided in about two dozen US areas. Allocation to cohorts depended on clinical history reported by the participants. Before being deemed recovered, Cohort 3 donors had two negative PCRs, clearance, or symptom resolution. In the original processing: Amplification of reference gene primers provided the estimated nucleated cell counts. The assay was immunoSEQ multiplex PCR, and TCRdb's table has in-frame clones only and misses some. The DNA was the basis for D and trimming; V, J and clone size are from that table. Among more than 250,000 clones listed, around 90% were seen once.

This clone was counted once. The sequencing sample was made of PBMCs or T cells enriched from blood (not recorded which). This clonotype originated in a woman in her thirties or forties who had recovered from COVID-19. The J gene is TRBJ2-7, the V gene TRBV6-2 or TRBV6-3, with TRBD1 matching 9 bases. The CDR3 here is CASSPGTGRPWQYF. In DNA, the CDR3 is TGTGCCAGCAGCCCCGGGACAGGGAGGCCATGGCAGTACTTC.